This T cell receptor beta chain was documented in a study of T-cell reconstitution after alpha-beta-depleted transplantation in children. This sample's TCRbeta library carried unique molecular identifier barcodes. MiXCR was run by TCRdb on the PCR reads, yielding one entry per CDR3 protein. This sample has roughly 180,000 distinct CDR3 sequences; roughly 11% occur once, and the top ten carry around 14%. CDR3 length: 14 residues. Germline CDR1 is SGHRS and CDR2 is YFSETQ. Trimming cost V 4 bases and J 1 base, with 11 bases left between them. This clonotype has a count of ten or more. The sequence was obtained from a boy younger than 10 with acute myeloid leukemia, due to receive a stem cell transplant. The material was PBMCs, obtained before TCRalphabeta/CD19-depleted stem cell transplant. The chain links TRBV5-1 to TRBJ1-1; no clear D. The CDR3 DNA reads TGCGCCAGCAGCCAATACTATACGAACACTGAAGCTTTCTTT. Encoded protein: CASSQYYTNTEAFF.